This T cell receptor (beta chain) came from a study of cytomegalovirus exposure and HLA in healthy donors. The wider study: Tens of millions of unique TCRs from HLA-typed donors were held in an early release of data.

The PCR ran on 60 Vbeta and 13 Jbeta primers. Some clones are missing from TCRdb's copy, which holds only in-frame ones; the method was immunoSEQ multiplex PCR. The sample lists under 100,000 clones, more than 60% occurring once. This sequence originates from a human donor in good health. Source material: PBMCs.

The chain's CDR3 is CASSLTAGDAEQFF. DNA for the CDR3: TGTGCCAGCAGCTTAACGGCGGGAGACGCTGAGCAGTTCTTC. J is TRBJ2-1 and V is TRBV7-8, with 7 bases aligning to TRBD2. The ends lost 2 bases at V and 9 bases at J; junction bases unmatched: 7. CDR1 is SGHVS and CDR2 is FQNEAQ in the germline V gene. The CDR3 runs 14 residues.